This T cell receptor beta chain originates from a study of cytomegalovirus exposure and HLA in healthy donors. Donors came from a validation cohort of fewer than 150 subjects, distinct from the first 666-subject cohort. Overall study results and limits: The study flagged 150 to 200 TCR beta chains as cytomegalovirus-associated. Through in vitro validation, a few CMV-associated chains were shown to be specific for CMV antigens. Within the approximately 130 validation repertoires, first-cohort TCR clusters tended to co-occur, according to a later analysis.

CDR3 length equals 15 residues. The V end lost 7 bases, the J end lost 5 bases, and 17 bases lay between the germline ends. The germline V gene has CDR1 SGHTA and CDR2 FQGNSA. As regards this clone: The antigen is undetermined.

Clones were read by immunoSEQ multiplex PCR, and TCRdb kept only the in-frame ones, dropping some. The sample shows 70,000 or so clones, roughly nine tenths of them seen only once. The rearrangement uses TRBV7-2 and TRBJ2-2; TRBD2 might be the D (6 bases). The TCR was taken from a man between 18 and 29 years old in good health and CMV-seronegative. Sequencing input: PBMCs. CDR3 DNA: TGTGCCAGCATCCTCTACCGGGAGCTTACCGGGGAGCTGTTTTTT. It encodes CASILYRELTGELFF.